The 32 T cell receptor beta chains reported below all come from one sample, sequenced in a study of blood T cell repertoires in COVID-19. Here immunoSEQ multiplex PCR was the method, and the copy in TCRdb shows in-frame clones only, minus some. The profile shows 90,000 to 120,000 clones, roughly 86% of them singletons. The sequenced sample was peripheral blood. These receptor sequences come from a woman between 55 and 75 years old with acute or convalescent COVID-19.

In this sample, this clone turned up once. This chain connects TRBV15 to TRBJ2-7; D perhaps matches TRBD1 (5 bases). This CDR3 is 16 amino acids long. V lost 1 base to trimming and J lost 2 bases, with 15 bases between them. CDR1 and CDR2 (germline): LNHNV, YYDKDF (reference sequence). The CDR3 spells CATSRALWGKTYEQYV. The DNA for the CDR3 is TGTGCCACCAGCAGAGCCCTGTGGGGCAAGACCTACGAGCAGTACGTC.

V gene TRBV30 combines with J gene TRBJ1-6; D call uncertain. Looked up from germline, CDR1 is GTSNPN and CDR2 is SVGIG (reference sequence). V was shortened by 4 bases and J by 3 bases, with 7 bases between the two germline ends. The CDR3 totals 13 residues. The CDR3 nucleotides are TGTGCCTGGACTCTAGGCTATAATTCACCCCTCCACTTT. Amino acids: CAWTLGYNSPLHF.

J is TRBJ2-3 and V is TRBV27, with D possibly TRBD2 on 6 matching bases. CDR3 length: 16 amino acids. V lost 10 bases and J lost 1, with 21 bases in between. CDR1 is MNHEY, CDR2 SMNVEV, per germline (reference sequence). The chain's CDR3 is CATNLQKGGGTDTQYF. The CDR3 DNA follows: TGTGCCACCAATCTTCAAAAGGGAGGCGGCACAGATACGCAGTATTTT.

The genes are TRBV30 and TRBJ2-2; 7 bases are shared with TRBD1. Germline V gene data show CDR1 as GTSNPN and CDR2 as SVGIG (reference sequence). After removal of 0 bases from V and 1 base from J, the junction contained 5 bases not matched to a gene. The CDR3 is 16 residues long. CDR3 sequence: CAWSVLRGRNTGELFF. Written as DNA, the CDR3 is TGTGCCTGGAGTGTACTCAGGGGGAGGAACACCGGGGAGCTGTTTTTT.

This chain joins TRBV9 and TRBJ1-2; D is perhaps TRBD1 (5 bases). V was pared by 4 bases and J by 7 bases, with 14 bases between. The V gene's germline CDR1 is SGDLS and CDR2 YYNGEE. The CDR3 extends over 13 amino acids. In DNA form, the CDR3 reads TGTGCCAGCAGCCCCGGGGGGGTCGGTGGCTACACCTTC. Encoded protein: CASSPGGVGGYTF.

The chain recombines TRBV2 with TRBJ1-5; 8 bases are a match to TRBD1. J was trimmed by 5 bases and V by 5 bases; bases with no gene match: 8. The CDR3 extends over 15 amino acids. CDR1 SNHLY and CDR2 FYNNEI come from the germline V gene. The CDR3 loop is CASSYDRGLYQPQHF. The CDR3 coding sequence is TGTGCCAGCAGTTACGACAGGGGTCTTTATCAGCCCCAGCATTTT.

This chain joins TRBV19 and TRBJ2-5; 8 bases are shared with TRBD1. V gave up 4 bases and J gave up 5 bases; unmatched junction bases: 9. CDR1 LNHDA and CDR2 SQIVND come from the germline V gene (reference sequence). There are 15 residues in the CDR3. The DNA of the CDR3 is TGTGCCAGTAGTACCTTAGGACAGGGTTGGGAGACCCAGTACTTC. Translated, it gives CASSTLGQGWETQYF.

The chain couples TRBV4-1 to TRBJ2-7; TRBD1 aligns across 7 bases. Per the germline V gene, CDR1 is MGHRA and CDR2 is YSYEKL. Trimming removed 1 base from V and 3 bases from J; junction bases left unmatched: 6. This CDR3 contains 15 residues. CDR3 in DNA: TGCGCCAGCAGCCAAGGGGGCACAGGGGTCTACGAGCAGTACTTC. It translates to CASSQGGTGVYEQYF.

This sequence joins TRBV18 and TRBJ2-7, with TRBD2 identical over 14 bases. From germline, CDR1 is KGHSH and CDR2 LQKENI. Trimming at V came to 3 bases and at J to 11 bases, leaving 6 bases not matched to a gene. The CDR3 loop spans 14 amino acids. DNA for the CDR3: TGTGCCAGCTCACCGGGACTAGCGGGAGCTCGGGAGTACTTC. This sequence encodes CASSPGLAGAREYF.

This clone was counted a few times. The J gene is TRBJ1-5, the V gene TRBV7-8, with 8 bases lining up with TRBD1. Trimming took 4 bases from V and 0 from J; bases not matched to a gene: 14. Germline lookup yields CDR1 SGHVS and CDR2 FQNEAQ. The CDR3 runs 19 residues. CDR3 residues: CASSSRTGRNPYSNQPQHF. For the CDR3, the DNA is TGTGCCAGCAGCTCCCGGACAGGGAGAAACCCATATAGCAATCAGCCCCAGCATTTT.

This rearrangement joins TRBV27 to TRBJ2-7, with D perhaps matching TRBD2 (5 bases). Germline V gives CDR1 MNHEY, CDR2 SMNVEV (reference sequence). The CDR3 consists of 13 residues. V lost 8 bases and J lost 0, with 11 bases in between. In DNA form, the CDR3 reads TGTGCCAGCCGGCCAGCGGACTCCTACGAGCAGTACTTC. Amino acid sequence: CASRPADSYEQYF.

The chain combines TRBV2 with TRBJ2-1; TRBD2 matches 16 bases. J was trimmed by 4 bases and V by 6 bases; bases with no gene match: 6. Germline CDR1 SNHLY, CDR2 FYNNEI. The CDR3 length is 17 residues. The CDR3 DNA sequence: TGTGCCAGCAGGGGGACTAGCGGGAGGGTGACGTACAATGAGCAGTTCTTC. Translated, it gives CASRGTSGRVTYNEQFF.

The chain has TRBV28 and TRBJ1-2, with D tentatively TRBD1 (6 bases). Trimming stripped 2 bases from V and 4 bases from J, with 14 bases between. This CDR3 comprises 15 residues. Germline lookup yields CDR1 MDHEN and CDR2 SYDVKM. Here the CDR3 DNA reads TGTGCCAGCAGTTTAGGGGCAGGGGCAACCTATGGCTACACCTTC. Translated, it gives CASSLGAGATYGYTF.

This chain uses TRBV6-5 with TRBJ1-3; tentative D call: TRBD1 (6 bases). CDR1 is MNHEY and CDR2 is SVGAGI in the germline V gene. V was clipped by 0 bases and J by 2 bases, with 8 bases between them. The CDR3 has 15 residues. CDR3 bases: TGTGCCAGCAGTTACTCGAGGGGGACTGGAAACACCATATATTTT. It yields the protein CASSYSRGTGNTIYF.

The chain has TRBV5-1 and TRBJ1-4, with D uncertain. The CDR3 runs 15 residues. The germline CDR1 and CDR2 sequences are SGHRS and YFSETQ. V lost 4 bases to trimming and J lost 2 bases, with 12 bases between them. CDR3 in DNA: TGCGCCAGCAGCCCGGTCCAGGCGACTAATGAAAAACTGTTTTTT. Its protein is CASSPVQATNEKLFF.

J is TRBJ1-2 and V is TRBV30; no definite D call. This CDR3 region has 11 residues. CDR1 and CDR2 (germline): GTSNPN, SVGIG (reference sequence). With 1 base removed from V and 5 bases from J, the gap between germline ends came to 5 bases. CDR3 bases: TGTGCCTGGAGTGCCTCTTATGGCTACACCTTC. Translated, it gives CAWSASYGYTF.

The CDR3 spells CATSGLTGSPLHF. The CDR3 coding sequence is TGTGCTACCTCAGGGCTCACCGGTTCACCCCTCCACTTT. The chain joins TRBV30 to TRBJ1-6, with a weak D call TRBD1 (5 bases). CDR3 size: 13 residues. Germline-derived CDR1 and CDR2 are GTSNPN and SVGIG (reference sequence).

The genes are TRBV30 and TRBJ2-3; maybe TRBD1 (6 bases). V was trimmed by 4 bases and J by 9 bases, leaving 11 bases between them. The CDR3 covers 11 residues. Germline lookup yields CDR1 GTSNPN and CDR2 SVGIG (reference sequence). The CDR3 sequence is CAWKGDRTQYF. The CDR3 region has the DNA TGTGCCTGGAAGGGGGACCGGACGCAGTATTTT.

The CDR3 loop is CASSESGRGNEQYF. The CDR3, as DNA: TGCGCCAGCAGTGAGTCGGGTAGGGGGAACGAGCAGTACTTC. This chain uses TRBV10-1 with TRBJ2-7; tentatively, D is TRBD1 (6 bases). V lost 0 bases to trimming and J lost 5 bases, with 11 bases between them. This CDR3 contains 14 residues. CDR1 is WNHNN and CDR2 is SYGVQD in the germline V gene (reference sequence).

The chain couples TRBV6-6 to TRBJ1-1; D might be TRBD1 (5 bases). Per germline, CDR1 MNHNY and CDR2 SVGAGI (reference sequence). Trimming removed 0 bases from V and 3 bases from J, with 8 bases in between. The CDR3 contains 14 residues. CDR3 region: CASSYSWGDTEAFF. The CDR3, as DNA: TGTGCCAGCAGTTACTCGTGGGGGGACACTGAAGCTTTCTTT.

CDR3 in DNA: TGTGCCAGCAGCTTCATCCCAGAGAACACTGAAGCTTTCTTT. This gives the protein CASSFIPENTEAFF. This chain connects TRBV11-1 to TRBJ1-1; D uncertain. V was shortened by 3 bases and J by 1 base, with 9 bases between the two germline ends. This CDR3 spans 14 amino acids. The germline CDR1 and CDR2 sequences are SGHAT and FQDESV (reference sequence).

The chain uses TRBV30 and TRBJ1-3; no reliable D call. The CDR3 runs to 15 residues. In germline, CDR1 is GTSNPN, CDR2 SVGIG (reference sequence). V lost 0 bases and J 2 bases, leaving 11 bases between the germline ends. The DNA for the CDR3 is TGTGCCTGGAGTGTACAAGTCGGGGCTGGAAACACCATATATTTT. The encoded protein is CAWSVQVGAGNTIYF.

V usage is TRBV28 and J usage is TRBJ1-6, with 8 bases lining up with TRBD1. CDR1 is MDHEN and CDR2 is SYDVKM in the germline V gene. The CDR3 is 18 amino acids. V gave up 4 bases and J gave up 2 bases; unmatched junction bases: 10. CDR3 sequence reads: CASSSPAGGLAYNSPLHF. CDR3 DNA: TGTGCCAGCAGTTCCCCGGCAGGGGGCCTTGCCTATAATTCACCCCTCCACTTT.

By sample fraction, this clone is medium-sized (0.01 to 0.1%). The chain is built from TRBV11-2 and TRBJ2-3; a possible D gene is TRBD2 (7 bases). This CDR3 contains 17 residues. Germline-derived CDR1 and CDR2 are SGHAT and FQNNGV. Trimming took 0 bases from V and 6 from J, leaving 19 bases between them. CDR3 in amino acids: CASSLDRGGRAWDTQYF. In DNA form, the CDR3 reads TGTGCCAGCAGCTTAGACCGAGGGGGGAGGGCCTGGGATACGCAGTATTTT.

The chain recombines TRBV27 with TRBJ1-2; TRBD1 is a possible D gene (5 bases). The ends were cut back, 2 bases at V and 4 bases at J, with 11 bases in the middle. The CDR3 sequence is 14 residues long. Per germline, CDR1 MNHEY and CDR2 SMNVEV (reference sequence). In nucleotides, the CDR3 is TGTGCCAGCAGTTTAAGGGGCAGGGTCTATGGCTACACCTTC. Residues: CASSLRGRVYGYTF.

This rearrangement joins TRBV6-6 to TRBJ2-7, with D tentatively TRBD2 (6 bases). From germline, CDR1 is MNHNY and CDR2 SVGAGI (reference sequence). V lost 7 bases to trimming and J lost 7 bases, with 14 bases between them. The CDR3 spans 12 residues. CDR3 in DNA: TGTGCCAGCACCCCCAGGGCGGGGGAGCAGTACTTC. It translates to CASTPRAGEQYF.

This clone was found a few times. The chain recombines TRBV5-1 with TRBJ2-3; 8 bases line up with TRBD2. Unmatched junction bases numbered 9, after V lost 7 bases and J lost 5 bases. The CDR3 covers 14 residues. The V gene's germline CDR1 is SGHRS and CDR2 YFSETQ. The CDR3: CASSWSGSLDTQYF. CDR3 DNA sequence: TGCGCCAGCTCCTGGAGCGGGAGTTTAGATACGCAGTATTTT.

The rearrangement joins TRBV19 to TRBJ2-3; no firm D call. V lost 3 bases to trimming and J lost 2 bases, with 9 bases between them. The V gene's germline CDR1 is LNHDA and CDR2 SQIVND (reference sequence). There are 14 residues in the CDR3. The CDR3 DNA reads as TGTGCCAGTAGTATGAGGCTTTTCACAGATACGCAGTATTTT. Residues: CASSMRLFTDTQYF.

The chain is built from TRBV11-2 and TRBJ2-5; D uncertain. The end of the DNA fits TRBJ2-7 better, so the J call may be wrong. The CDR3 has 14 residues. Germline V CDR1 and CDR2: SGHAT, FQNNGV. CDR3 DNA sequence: TGTGCCAGCAGCTTAGATCTCAATTCCTACGAGCAGTACTTC. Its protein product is CASSLDLNSYEQYF.

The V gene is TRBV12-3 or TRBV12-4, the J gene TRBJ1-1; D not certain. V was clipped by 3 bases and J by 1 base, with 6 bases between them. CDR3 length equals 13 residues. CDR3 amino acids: CASSFGQNTEAFF. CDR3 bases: TGTGCCAGCAGTTTTGGCCAGAACACTGAAGCTTTCTTT.

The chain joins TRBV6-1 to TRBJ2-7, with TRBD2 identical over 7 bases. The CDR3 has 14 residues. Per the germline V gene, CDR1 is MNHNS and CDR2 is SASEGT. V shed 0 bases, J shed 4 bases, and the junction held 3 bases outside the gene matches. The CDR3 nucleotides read TGTGCCAGCAGTGAAGCGGGAGGGGAGTACGAGCAGTACTTC. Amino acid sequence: CASSEAGGEYEQYF.

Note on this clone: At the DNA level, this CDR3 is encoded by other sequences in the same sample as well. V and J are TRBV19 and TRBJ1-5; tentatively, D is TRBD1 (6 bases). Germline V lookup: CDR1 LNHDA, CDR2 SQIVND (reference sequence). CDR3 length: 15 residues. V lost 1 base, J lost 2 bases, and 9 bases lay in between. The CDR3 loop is CASSIVAGGNQPQHF. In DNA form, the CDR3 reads TGTGCCAGTAGTATAGTTGCAGGGGGCAATCAGCCCCAGCATTTT.